Reported below is one TCR beta chain. The sample comes from a study of blood T cell repertoires in COVID-19. Study background: Both acute and convalescent COVID-19 samples were obtained from the United States, Italy and Spain.

Per the original data handling: Nucleated cell number was recorded as an estimate derived from reference gene primer amplification. Using immunoSEQ multiplex PCR, the repertoire was profiled, and TCRdb retains in-frame clones only, with some absent. D and trimming were read from the DNA, whereas the V and J calls and clone size are those reported in that table. The sample consists of some 150,000 clones, around 84% of them appearing once. The CDR3 is 15 amino acids. Looked up from germline, CDR1 is KGHDR and CDR2 is SFDVKD. V shed 5 bases, J shed 1 base, and the junction held 6 bases outside the gene matches.

The V gene is TRBV24-1, the J gene TRBJ1-1; 7 positions match TRBD1. The sample comprised peripheral blood. This clonotype originated in a human donor with acute or convalescent COVID-19. The donor label of this sample is uncertain. CDR3 bases: TGTGCCACCAGTGGGGGGGACAGTACGAACACTGAAGCTTTCTTT. Protein: CATSGGDSTNTEAFF.